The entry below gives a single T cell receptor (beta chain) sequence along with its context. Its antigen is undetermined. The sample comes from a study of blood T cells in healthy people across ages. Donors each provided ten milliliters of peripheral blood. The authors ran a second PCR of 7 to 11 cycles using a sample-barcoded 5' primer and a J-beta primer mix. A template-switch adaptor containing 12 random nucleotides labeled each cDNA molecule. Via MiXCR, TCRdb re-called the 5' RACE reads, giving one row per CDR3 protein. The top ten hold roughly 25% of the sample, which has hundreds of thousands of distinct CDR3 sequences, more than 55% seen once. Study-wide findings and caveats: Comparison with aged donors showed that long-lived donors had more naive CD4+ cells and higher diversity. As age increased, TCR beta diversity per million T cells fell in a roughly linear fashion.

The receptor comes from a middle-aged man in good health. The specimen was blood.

CDR3 DNA sequence: TGCAGTGCCACAGGGACTAAGCGTTACACAGATACGCAGTATTTT. It specifies CSATGTKRYTDTQYF. The V call is TRBV20-1, the J call TRBJ2-3, with TRBD2 as a possible D gene (7 bases). The V end lost 6 bases, the J end lost 2 bases, and 18 bases lay between the germline ends. The CDR3 spans 15 residues. From germline, CDR1 is DFQATT and CDR2 SNEGSKA (reference sequence).